The 24 T cell receptor beta chains reported below all come from one sample, sequenced in a study of CD8 T cells in Susac syndrome. Reverse transcription of 0.5 to 1 ug RNA used random hexamers. One entry per CDR3 protein, called by TCRdb with MiXCR from the immunoSEQ multiplex PCR reads. Of 170,000 or so distinct CDR3 sequences in the sample, approximately 93% were seen once. Sequenced material: CD4+ T cells from PBMCs. The receptors derive from a human donor with multiple sclerosis.

This chain uses TRBV28 with TRBJ2-1; 8 bases match TRBD2. V dropped 7 bases and J dropped 0; count of bases not matched to a gene: 14. The CDR3 extends over 18 amino acids. The germline V gene has CDR1 MDHEN and CDR2 SYDVKM. CDR3 DNA: TGTGCCAGCACTGGAAGGACTAGCCGCTCGAGCTCCTACAATGAGCAGTTCTTC. Amino acid sequence: CASTGRTSRSSSYNEQFF. Drawing the rest from reference TRBV28 and TRBJ2-1, the complete variable domain is DVKVTQSSRYLVKRTGEKVFLECVQDMDHENMFWYRQDPGLGLRLIYFSYDVKMKEKGDIPEGYSVSREKKERFSLILESASTNQTSMYLCASTGRTSRSSSYNEQFFGPGTRLTVL.

The J gene is TRBJ1-1, the V gene TRBV19; unclear D gene. The V end was cut by 1 base, the J end by 2 bases, with 8 bases between. Looked up from germline, CDR1 is LNHDA and CDR2 is SQIVND (reference sequence). The CDR3 has 14 residues. CDR3 sequence (DNA): TGTGCCAGTAGTATAGTACCGAGTAACACTGAAGCTTTCTTT. This sequence encodes CASSIVPSNTEAFF.

The chain has TRBV11-2 and TRBJ2-7, with D tentatively TRBD1 (6 bases). Trimming took off 6 bases at V and 2 bases at J, with 17 bases between the two ends. The CDR3 contains 15 residues. Germline lookup yields CDR1 SGHAT and CDR2 FQNNGV. The CDR3 spells CASSQPGHPTYEQYF. For the CDR3, the DNA is TGTGCCAGCAGTCAACCGGGACACCCAACCTACGAGCAGTACTTC.

The CDR3, as DNA: TGTGCCAGCAGCTTAGGGTGGGAGGTGAACACTGAAGCTTTCTTT. It specifies CASSLGWEVNTEAFF. The chain has TRBV7-3 and TRBJ1-1; D call uncertain. Deletions cut 2 bases from V and 0 bases from J, with 10 bases between. This CDR3 is built from 15 residues. Germline loops: CDR1 SGHTA, CDR2 FQGTGA.

The gene calls are TRBV24-1 and TRBJ2-7, with TRBD2 as a possible D gene (5 bases). Germline values: CDR1 KGHDR, CDR2 SFDVKD. V shed 8 bases and J shed 4 bases, with 26 bases lying between them. The CDR3 runs to 17 residues. In DNA, the CDR3 is TGTGCCACCACGAGGCGGGCGCAGGCGCTTGGTCTTTACGAGCAGTACTTC. Protein sequence: CATTRRAQALGLYEQYF.

The chain uses TRBV27 and TRBJ2-1, with a weak D call TRBD1 (8 bases). V was trimmed by 5 bases and J by 2 bases, leaving 19 bases between them. Germline-derived CDR1 and CDR2 are MNHEY and SMNVEV (reference sequence). This CDR3 region has 17 residues. The CDR3 region is CASSGPQGGVTYNEQFF. The CDR3 nucleotides are TGTGCCAGCAGTGGCCCACAGGGGGGGGTCACCTACAATGAGCAGTTCTTC.

The gene calls are TRBV5-6 and TRBJ2-5; TRBD1 agrees at 9 bases. J gave up 4 bases and V 6 bases, and 7 bases lay outside the gene matches. Germline loops: CDR1 SGHDT, CDR2 YYEEEE. CDR3 size: 14 residues. CDR3 DNA: TGTGCCAGCATCGAACAGGGGGCCCGAGAGACCCAGTACTTC. Residues: CASIEQGARETQYF.

This clonotype was recorded once. This chain links TRBV20-1 with TRBJ2-3; 15 bases match TRBD2. The CDR3 runs to 15 residues. CDR1 and CDR2 from the germline V gene are DFQATT and SNEGSKA (reference sequence). Trimming cost V 6 bases and J 5 bases; bases outside gene matches: 6. DNA for the CDR3: TGCAGTGCCCCTCGGACTAGCGGGGGGGGAGATACGCAGTATTTT. This encodes CSAPRTSGGGDTQYF.

The rearrangement joins TRBV12-3 or TRBV12-4 to TRBJ2-1; D uncertain. The CDR3 contains 12 residues. Deletions cut 6 bases from V and 10 bases from J, with 13 bases between. The CDR3 loop reads CASRAQEREQFF. CDR3 nucleotides: TGTGCCAGCAGAGCCCAGGAGAGGGAGCAGTTCTTC.

The genes are TRBV30 and TRBJ2-5; the D gene is possibly TRBD2 (5 bases). V was pared by 0 bases and J by 5 bases, with 16 bases between. CDR3 length equals 15 residues. Germline CDR1 GTSNPN, CDR2 SVGIG (reference sequence). This CDR3 is CAWSVGLGSMETQYF. CDR3 coding DNA: TGTGCCTGGAGTGTAGGACTCGGAAGTATGGAGACCCAGTACTTC.

The V call is TRBV10-3, the J call TRBJ1-1; TRBD1 agrees at 8 bases. This CDR3 is built from 14 residues. Trimming removed 3 bases from V and 0 bases from J; junction bases left unmatched: 0. Germline CDR1 is ENHRY and CDR2 is SYGVKD. This chain's CDR3 is CAISEQGVNTEAFF. The CDR3 nucleotides are TGTGCCATCAGTGAACAGGGGGTGAACACTGAAGCTTTCTTT.

This chain joins TRBV5-4 and TRBJ1-2; TRBD1 matches 8 bases. The CDR3 loop spans 14 amino acids. Trimming at V came to 4 bases and at J to 4 bases, leaving 6 bases not matched to a gene. The germline CDR1 and CDR2 sequences are SGHNT and YYREEE (reference sequence). As DNA, the CDR3 is TGTGCCAGCAGCGCTATGACAGGGGTCTATGGCTACACCTTC. Encoded protein: CASSAMTGVYGYTF.

The chain joins TRBV6-5 to TRBJ1-1, with 8 positions matching TRBD1. This CDR3 comprises 18 residues. Germline CDR1 and CDR2: MNHEY and SVGAGI. V was clipped by 2 bases and J by 1 base; unmatched bases: 12. The CDR3 spells CASSYPPRQGRRNTEAFF. The CDR3 DNA follows: TGTGCCAGCAGTTACCCGCCTCGACAGGGGAGGAGGAACACTGAAGCTTTCTTT.

The rearrangement uses TRBV6-6 and TRBJ1-5; no definite D call. Trimming shortened V by 6 bases and J by 0 bases, and 9 bases separated the two germline ends. Germline lookup yields CDR1 MNHNY and CDR2 SVGAGI (reference sequence). This CDR3 comprises 14 residues. CDR3 in amino acids: CASRSGYSNQPQHF. Here the CDR3 DNA reads TGTGCCAGCAGGTCAGGATATAGCAATCAGCCCCAGCATTTT.

The DNA of the CDR3 is TGTGCCAGCAGCTTAAATTCAGGGGGCCGCACCGGGGAGCTGTTTTTT. Translating gives CASSLNSGGRTGELFF. The J gene is TRBJ2-2, the V gene TRBV7-3; 8 positions match TRBD1. Trimming cost V 1 base and J 4 bases; bases outside gene matches: 5. This CDR3 is 16 amino acids long. Germline values: CDR1 SGHTA, CDR2 FQGTGA.

The V gene is TRBV18, the J gene TRBJ1-1; 8 nucleotides agree with TRBD1. The V gene end was trimmed by 3 bases and the J gene end by 4 bases; junction bases not matched to a gene: 4. In germline, CDR1 is KGHSH, CDR2 LQKENI. CDR3 length: 14 amino acids. The CDR3 spells CASSPRQGTTEAFF. CDR3 nucleotide sequence: TGTGCCAGCTCACCGAGACAGGGGACCACTGAAGCTTTCTTT.

The CDR3 region has the DNA TGTGGGGGGGGCCGGCTGAACACTGAAGCTTTCTTT. Encoded protein: CGGGRLNTEAFF. J is TRBJ1-1 and V is TRBV30, with D possibly TRBD1 on 6 matching bases. The germline CDR1 and CDR2 sequences are GTSNPN and SVGIG (reference sequence). CDR3 length: 12 residues.

This chain uses TRBV19 with TRBJ2-7, with 9 bases that match TRBD1. J was trimmed by 0 bases and V by 1 base; bases with no gene match: 7. The CDR3 spans 17 residues. Per the germline V gene, CDR1 is LNHDA and CDR2 is SQIVND (reference sequence). DNA of the CDR3: TGTGCCAGTAGTATAGGGAGTCCGGGACAGGGCTCCTACGAGCAGTACTTC. This sequence encodes CASSIGSPGQGSYEQYF.

The V gene is TRBV6-5, the J gene TRBJ2-1; TRBD1 agrees at 9 bases. There are 13 residues in the CDR3. V dropped 6 bases and J dropped 11; count of bases not matched to a gene: 8. Germline V lookup: CDR1 MNHEY, CDR2 SVGAGI. Written as DNA, the CDR3 is TGTGCCAGCAGCCCAGGACAGGGGATTAAGCAGTTCTTC. Protein product: CASSPGQGIKQFF.

V usage is TRBV11-2 and J usage is TRBJ2-6; 7 nucleotides align to TRBD1. This CDR3 has 16 amino acids. V trimming: 4 bases; J trimming: 2 bases; junction bases outside the gene matches: 5. Germline V CDR1 and CDR2: SGHAT, FQNNGV. The CDR3 DNA sequence: TGTGCCAGCAGCTATTACACAGGGGCTGGGGCCAACGTCCTGACTTTC. This codes for CASSYYTGAGANVLTF.

This clonotype was seen more than once but under ten times. The V and J genes are TRBV29-1 and TRBJ2-5; 8 bases align to TRBD1. This CDR3 contains 13 residues. In germline, CDR1 is SQVTM, CDR2 ANQGSEA. V shed 6 bases, J shed 1 base, and the junction held 4 bases outside the gene matches. CDR3: CSVTGQGQETQYF. For the CDR3, the DNA is TGCAGCGTGACTGGACAGGGCCAAGAGACCCAGTACTTC. Drawing the rest from reference TRBV29-1 and TRBJ2-5, the complete variable domain is SAVISQKPSRDICQRGTSLTIQCQVDSQVTMMFWYRQQPGQSLTLIATANQGSEATYESGFVIDKFPISRPNLTFSTLTVSNMSPEDSSIYLCSVTGQGQETQYFGPGTRLLVL.

The J gene is TRBJ2-5, the V gene TRBV6-5, with 10 nucleotides matching TRBD1. Germline lookup yields CDR1 MNHEY and CDR2 SVGAGI. This CDR3 is 17 amino acids long. The trim removed 4 bases at V and 5 bases at J, leaving 13 bases unmatched. The CDR3 nucleotides read TGTGCCAGCAGTTCTCGATCCCGGGACAGGGGAGACGAGACCCAGTACTTC. It is translated as CASSSRSRDRGDETQYF.

CDR3 nucleotide sequence: TGCGCCAGCAGCCCCTCGGGACAGAGTTACAATGAGCAGTTCTTC. Translation gives CASSPSGQSYNEQFF. The genes are TRBV5-1 and TRBJ2-1, with TRBD1 matching 7 bases. CDR1 SGHRS and CDR2 YFSETQ come from the germline V gene. The CDR3 totals 15 residues. The junction had 8 bases not matched to a gene; V was cut back by 4 bases and J by 4 bases.

To note about this clonotype: A read error may account for a junction end that differs from germline. The CDR3 is CASSLGSADTQFF. CDR3 DNA sequence: TGCGCCAGCAGCTTGGGGTCTGCAGATACGCAGTTTTTT. The genes are TRBV5-1 and TRBJ2-3; D is uncertain. The CDR3 covers 13 residues. Germline assignment: CDR1 SGHRS and CDR2 YFSETQ.